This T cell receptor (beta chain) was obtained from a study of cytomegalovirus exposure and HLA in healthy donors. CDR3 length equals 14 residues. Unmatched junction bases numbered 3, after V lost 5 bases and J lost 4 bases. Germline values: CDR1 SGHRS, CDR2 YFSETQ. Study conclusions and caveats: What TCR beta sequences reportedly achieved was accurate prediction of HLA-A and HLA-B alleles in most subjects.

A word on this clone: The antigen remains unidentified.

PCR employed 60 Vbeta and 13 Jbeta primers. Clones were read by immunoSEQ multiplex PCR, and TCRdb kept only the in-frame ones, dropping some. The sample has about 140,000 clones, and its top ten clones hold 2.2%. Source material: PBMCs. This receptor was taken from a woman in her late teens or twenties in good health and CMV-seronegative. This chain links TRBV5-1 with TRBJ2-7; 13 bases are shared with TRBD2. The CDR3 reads CASSRTSGRYEQYF. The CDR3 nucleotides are TGCGCCAGCAGTCGGACTAGCGGGAGATACGAGCAGTACTTC.